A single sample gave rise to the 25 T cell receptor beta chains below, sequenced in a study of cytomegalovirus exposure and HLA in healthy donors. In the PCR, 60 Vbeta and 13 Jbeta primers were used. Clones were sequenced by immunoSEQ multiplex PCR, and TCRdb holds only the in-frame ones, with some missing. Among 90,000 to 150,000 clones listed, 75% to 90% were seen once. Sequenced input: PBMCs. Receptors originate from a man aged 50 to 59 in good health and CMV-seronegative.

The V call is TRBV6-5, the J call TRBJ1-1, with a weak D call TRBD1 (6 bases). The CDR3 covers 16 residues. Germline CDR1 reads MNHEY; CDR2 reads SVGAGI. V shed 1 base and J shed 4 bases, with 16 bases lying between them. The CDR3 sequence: CASSYWGTGSGTEAFF. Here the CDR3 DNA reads TGTGCCAGCAGTTACTGGGGAACAGGGTCTGGCACTGAAGCTTTCTTT.

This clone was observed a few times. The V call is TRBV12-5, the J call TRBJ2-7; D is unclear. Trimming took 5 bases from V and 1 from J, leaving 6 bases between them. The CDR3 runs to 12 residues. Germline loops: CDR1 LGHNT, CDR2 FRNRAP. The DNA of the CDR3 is TGTGCTAGTGGTCCCCGGTCCTACGAGCAGTACTTC. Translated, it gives CASGPRSYEQYF.

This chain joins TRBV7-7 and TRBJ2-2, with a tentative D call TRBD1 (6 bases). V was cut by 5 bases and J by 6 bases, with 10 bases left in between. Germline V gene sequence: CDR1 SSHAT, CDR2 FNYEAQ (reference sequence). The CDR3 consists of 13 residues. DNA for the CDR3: TGTGCCAGCAGCCAGAACAGGGCCGGGGAGCTGTTTTTT. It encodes CASSQNRAGELFF.

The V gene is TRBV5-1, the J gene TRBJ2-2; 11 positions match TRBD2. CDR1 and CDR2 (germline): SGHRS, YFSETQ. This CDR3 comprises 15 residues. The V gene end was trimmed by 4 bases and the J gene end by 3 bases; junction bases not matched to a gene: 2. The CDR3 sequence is CASSLAGGYTGELFF. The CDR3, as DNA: TGCGCCAGCAGCCTAGCGGGAGGCTACACCGGGGAGCTGTTTTTT.

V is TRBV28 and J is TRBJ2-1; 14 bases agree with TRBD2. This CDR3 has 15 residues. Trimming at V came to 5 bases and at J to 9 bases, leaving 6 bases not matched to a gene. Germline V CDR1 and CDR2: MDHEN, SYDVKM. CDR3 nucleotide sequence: TGTGCCAGCAGTCAGACGACTAGCGGGAGGGGTGAGCAGTTCTTC. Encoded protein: CASSQTTSGRGEQFF.

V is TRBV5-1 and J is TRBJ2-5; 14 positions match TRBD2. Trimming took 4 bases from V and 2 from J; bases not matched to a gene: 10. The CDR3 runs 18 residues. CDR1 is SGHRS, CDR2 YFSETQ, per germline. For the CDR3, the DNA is TGCGCCAGCAGCCGCCAGGGACTAGCGGGGGTAACTCAAGAGACCCAGTACTTC. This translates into CASSRQGLAGVTQETQYF.

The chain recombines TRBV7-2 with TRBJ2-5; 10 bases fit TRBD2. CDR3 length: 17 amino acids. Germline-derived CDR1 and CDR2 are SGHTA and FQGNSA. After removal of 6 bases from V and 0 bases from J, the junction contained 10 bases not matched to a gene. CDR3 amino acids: CASSWGLAPRYQETQYF. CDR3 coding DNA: TGTGCCAGCAGTTGGGGACTAGCGCCAAGGTACCAAGAGACCCAGTACTTC.

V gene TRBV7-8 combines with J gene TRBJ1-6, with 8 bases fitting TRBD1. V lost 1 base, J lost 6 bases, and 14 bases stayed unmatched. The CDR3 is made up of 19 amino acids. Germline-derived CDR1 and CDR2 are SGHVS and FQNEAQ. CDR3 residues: CASSLGSPGQVGSNSPLHF. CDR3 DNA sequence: TGTGCCAGCAGCTTAGGATCGCCGGGACAGGTTGGATCTAATTCACCCCTCCACTTT.

The CDR3, as DNA: TGTGCCAGCTCACTACGGGACCAAGAGACCCAGTACTTC. Protein: CASSLRDQETQYF. This rearrangement joins TRBV18 to TRBJ2-5; D unclear. Trimming cost V 4 bases and J 0 bases, with 6 bases left between them. This CDR3 region has 13 residues. Germline V CDR1 and CDR2: KGHSH, LQKENI.

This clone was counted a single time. CDR3 in DNA: TGTGCCAGCAGCTTGAGCGGCAGGGGGGTTCAGCCCCAGCATTTT. Translating gives CASSLSGRGVQPQHF. The chain carries TRBV5-6 and TRBJ1-5; TRBD1 matches 7 bases. With 1 base clipped from V and 6 bases from J, the junction kept 7 bases outside the gene matches. This CDR3 spans 15 amino acids. Germline loops: CDR1 SGHDT, CDR2 YYEEEE.

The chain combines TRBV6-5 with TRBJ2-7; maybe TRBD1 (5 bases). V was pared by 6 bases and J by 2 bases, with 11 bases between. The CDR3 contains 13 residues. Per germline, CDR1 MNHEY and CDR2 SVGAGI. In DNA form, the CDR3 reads TGTGCCAGCAGACCACAGGTTACCTACGAGCAGTACTTC. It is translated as CASRPQVTYEQYF.

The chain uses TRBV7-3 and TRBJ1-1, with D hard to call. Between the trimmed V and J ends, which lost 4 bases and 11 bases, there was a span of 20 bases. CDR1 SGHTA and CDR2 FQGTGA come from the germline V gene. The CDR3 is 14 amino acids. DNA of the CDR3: TGTGCCAGCAGCTCCCCCGTTGACCGGGGTCCGGCTTTCTTT. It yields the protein CASSSPVDRGPAFF.

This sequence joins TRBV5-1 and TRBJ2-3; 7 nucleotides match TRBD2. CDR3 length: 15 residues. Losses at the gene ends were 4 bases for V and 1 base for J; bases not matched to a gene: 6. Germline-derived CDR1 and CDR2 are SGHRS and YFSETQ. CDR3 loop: CASSQGRGGTDTQYF. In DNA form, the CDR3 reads TGCGCCAGCAGCCAAGGCCGGGGGGGCACAGATACGCAGTATTTT.

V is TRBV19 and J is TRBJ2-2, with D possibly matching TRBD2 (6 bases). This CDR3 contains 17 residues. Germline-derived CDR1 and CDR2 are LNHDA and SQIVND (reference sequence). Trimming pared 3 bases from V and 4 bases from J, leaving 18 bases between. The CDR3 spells CASSMARGMSATGELFF. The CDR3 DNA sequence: TGTGCCAGTAGTATGGCCCGGGGGATGAGCGCCACCGGGGAGCTGTTTTTT.

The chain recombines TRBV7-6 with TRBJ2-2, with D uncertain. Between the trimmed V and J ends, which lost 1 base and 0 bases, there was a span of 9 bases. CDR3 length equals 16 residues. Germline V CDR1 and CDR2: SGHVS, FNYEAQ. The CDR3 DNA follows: TGTGCCAGCAGCTTAGGAGGATTAGCGAACACCGGGGAGCTGTTTTTT. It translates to CASSLGGLANTGELFF.

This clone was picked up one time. The CDR3 DNA sequence: TGTGCCAGCAGTGAAAGGAGACTAAACTACGAGCAGTACTTC. It translates to CASSERRLNYEQYF. The chain joins TRBV6-1 to TRBJ2-7, with D tentatively TRBD2 (5 bases). The CDR3 consists of 14 residues. V gave up 2 bases and J gave up 3 bases, with 11 bases separating them. CDR1 and CDR2 (germline): MNHNS, SASEGT.

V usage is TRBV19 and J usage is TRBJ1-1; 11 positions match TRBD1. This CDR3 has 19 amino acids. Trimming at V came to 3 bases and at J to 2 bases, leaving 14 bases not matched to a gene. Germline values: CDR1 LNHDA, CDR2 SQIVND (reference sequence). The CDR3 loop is CASSIPMGQGVVRNTEAFF. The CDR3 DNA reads TGTGCCAGTAGTATTCCGATGGGACAGGGGGTAGTGCGAAACACTGAAGCTTTCTTT.

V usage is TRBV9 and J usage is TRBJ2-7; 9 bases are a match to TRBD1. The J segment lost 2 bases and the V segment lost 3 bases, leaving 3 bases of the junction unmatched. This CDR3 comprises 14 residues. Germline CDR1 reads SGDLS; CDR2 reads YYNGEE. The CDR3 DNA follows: TGTGCCAGCAGCGCGGGACAGGGAACCTACGAGCAGTACTTC. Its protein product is CASSAGQGTYEQYF.

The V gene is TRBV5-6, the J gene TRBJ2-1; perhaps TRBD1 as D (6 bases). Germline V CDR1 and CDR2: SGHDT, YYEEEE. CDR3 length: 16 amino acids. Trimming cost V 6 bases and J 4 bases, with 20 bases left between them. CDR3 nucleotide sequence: TGTGCCAGCACCTTAAGGGGGTCCCAGTCTTACAATGAGCAGTTCTTC. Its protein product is CASTLRGSQSYNEQFF.

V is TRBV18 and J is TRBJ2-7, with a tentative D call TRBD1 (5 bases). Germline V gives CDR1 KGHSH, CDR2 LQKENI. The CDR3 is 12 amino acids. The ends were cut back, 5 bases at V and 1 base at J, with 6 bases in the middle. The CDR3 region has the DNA TGTGCCAGCTCAGACAGTTCCTACGAGCAGTACTTC. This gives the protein CASSDSSYEQYF.

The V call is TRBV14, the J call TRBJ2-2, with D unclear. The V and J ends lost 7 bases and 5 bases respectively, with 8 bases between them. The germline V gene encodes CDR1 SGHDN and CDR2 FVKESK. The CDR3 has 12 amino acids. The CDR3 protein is CASMQSTGELFF. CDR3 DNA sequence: TGTGCCAGCATGCAGTCAACCGGGGAGCTGTTTTTT. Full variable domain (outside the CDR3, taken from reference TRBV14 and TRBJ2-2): EAGVTQFPSHSVIEKGQTVTLRCDPISGHDNLYWYRRVMGKEIKFLLHFVKESKQDESGMPNNRFLAERTGGTYSTLKVQPAELEDSGVYFCASMQSTGELFFGEGSRLTVL.

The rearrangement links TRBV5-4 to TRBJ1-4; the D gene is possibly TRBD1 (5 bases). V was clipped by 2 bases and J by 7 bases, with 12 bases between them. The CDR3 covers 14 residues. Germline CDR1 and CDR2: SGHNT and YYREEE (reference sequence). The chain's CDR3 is CASSFPGGSEKLFF. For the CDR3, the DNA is TGTGCCAGCAGCTTCCCGGGGGGTTCTGAAAAACTGTTTTTT.

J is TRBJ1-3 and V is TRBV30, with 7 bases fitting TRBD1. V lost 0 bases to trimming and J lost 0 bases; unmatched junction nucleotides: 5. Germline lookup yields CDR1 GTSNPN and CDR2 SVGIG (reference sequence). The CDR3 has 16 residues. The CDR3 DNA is TGTGCCTGGAGTGTATTCCCAGGGGGCTCTGGAAACACCATATATTTT. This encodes CAWSVFPGGSGNTIYF.

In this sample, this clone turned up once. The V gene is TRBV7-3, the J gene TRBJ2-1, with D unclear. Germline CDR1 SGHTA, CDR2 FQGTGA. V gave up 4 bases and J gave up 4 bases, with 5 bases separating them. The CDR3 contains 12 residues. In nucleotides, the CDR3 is TGTGCCAGCAGCTCCCTATACAATGAGCAGTTCTTC. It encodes CASSSLYNEQFF.

As DNA, the CDR3 is TGTGCCAGCAGCGGCACAGGTGGCCAAGAGACCCAGTACTTC. This codes for CASSGTGGQETQYF. The rearrangement joins TRBV5-5 to TRBJ2-5; possible D gene TRBD1, 5 bases. V was clipped by 4 bases and J by 1 base, with 11 bases between them. The CDR3 extends over 14 amino acids. Per the germline V gene, CDR1 is SGHKS and CDR2 is YYEKEE (reference sequence).